The clone carrying this TCR beta chain was recorded a few times. Its antigen is as yet unknown. The data stem from a study of beta chain features in type 1 diabetes. Findings and caveats of the study: In type 1 diabetes patients, VDJ junctions had fewer insertions; deletions at these junctions were more frequent.

The CDR3 covers 16 residues. The authors reverse transcribed all of the isolated RNA, so sequencing captured expressed TCRB transcripts. Sequencing was performed with immunoSEQ multiplex PCR; in TCRdb, only in-frame clones are kept and a portion is missing. The sample lists fewer than 650,000 clones; roughly 16% were seen once. Each of the CD4+ naive, central memory, regulatory and stem cell-like memory populations was sorted via CD45RO/CCR7/CD25/CD127/CD95/CD27. This chain connects TRBV21-1 to TRBJ2-5; the table's D call, TRBD1, has no DNA check behind it. TRBV21-1 is listed as a pseudogene. Material for sequencing was naive CD4+ T cells from blood. This sequence was found in a man aged 18 to 30 in good health. In DNA, the CDR3 is TGTGCCAGCAGCAAAGCGTTAGGGGGCGGCCAAGAGACCCAGTACTTC. It specifies CASSKALGGGQETQYF.